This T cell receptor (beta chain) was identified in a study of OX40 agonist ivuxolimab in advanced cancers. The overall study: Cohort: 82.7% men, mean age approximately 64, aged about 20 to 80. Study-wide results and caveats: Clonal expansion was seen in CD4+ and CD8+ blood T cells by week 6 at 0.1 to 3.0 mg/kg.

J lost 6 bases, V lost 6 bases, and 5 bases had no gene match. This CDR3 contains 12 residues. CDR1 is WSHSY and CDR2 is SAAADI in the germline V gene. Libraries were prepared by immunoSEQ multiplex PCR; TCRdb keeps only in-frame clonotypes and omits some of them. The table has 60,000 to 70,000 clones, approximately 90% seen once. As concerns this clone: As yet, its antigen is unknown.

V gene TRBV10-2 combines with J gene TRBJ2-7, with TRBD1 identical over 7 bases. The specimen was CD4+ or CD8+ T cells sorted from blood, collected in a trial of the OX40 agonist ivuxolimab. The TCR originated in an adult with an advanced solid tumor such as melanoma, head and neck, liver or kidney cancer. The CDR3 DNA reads TGCGCCAGCAGACTCAACAGGGGCGAGCAGTACTTC. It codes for CASRLNRGEQYF.